This TCR beta chain is from a study of cytomegalovirus exposure and HLA in healthy donors. The study, taken as a whole, reports: V- and J-gene trimming of TCR beta was linked (in a later analysis) to a missense DCLRE1C variant. Common viral pathogens seemed to be connected with several of the most significant clusters, according to a later analysis. An analysis that came later showed most CMV-associated TCR beta chains appearing HLA-restricted.

In the PCR, 60 Vbeta and 13 Jbeta primers were used. Original data processing: Counted up in a later analysis, unique TCR beta chains came to 65 million to 80 million, with around 9.9 million shared. TCRdb keeps only in-frame clones here, not all; method: immunoSEQ multiplex PCR. V, J and clone size derive from that table, while D and trimming were established from the DNA sequence. The data show 150,000 to 200,000 clones, 65% to 80% seen once. To note about this clone: Its antigen is undetermined.

Looked up from germline, CDR1 is MNHEY and CDR2 is SVGAGI. This CDR3 has 15 residues. V was clipped by 5 bases and J by 4 bases, with 15 bases between them. This receptor was identified in a woman between 45 and 65 years old in good health and CMV-seropositive. Sequencing used PBMCs. The chain combines TRBV6-5 with TRBJ1-3; D might be TRBD1 (5 bases). For the CDR3, the DNA is TGTGCCAGCAGTCCGGCAGGGTTCCAAGGAAACACCATATATTTT. Encoded protein: CASSPAGFQGNTIYF.